This T cell receptor beta chain originates from a study of OX40 agonist ivuxolimab in advanced cancers. Some clones are missing from TCRdb's copy, which holds only in-frame ones; the method was immunoSEQ multiplex PCR. The table lists 15,000 to 25,000 clones, 84% of them singletons. The sequence was obtained from an adult with an advanced solid tumor such as melanoma, head and neck, liver or kidney cancer. Specimen: CD4+ or CD8+ T cells sorted from blood, collected in a trial of the OX40 agonist ivuxolimab.

CDR3 bases: TGTGCCAGCAGCTTAGGGAGGTCAATCTCTGGAAACACCATATATTTT. Protein sequence: CASSLGRSISGNTIYF. The chain couples TRBV7-9 to TRBJ1-3; the D is unclear. The V and J ends lost 1 base and 0 bases respectively, with 10 bases between them. The CDR3 runs to 16 residues. CDR1 is SEHNR, CDR2 FQNEAQ, per germline (reference sequence).